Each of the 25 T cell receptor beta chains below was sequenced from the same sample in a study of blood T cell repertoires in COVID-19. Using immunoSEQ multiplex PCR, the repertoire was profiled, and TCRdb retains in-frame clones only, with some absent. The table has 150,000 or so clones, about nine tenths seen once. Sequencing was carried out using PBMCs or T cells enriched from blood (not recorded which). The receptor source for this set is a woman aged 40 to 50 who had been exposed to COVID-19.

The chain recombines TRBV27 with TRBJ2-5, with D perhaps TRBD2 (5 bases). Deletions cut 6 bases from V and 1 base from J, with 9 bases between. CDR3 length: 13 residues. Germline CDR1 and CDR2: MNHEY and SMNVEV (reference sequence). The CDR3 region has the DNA TGTGCCAGCAGCCGCCGGGGCCAAGAGACCCAGTACTTC. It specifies CASSRRGQETQYF.

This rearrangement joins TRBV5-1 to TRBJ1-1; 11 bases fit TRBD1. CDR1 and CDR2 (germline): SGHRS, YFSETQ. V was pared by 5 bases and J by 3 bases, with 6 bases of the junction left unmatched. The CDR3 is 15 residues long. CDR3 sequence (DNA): TGCGCCAGCAGATGGGGACAGGGGGGTGACACTGAAGCTTTCTTT. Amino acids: CASRWGQGGDTEAFF. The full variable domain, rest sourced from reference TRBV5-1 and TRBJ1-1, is KAGVTQTPRYLIKTRGQQVTLSCSPISGHRSVSWYQQTPGQGLQFLFEYFSETQRNKGNFPGRFSGRQFSNSRSEMNVSTLELGDSALYLCASRWGQGGDTEAFFGQGTRLTVV.

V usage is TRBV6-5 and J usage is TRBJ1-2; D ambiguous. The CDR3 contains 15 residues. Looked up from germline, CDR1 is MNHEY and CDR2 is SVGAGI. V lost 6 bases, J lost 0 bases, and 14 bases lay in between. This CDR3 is CASSSDGGPNYGYTF. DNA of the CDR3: TGTGCCAGCAGCTCAGACGGCGGGCCTAACTATGGCTACACCTTC.

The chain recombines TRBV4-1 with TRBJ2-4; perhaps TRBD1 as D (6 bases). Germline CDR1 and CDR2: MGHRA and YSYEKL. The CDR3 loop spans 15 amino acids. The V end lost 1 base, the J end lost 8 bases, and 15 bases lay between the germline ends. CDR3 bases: TGCGCCAGCAGCCAAGGCTACAGGGTAGAGGACATTCAGTACTTC. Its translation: CASSQGYRVEDIQYF.

Here the CDR3 DNA reads TGTGCCAGCAGCCACAGTAATTCACCCCTCCACTTT. Its protein is CASSHSNSPLHF. V is TRBV7-8 and J is TRBJ1-6; D is unclear. CDR3 length: 12 amino acids. Germline CDR1 and CDR2: SGHVS and FQNEAQ. V was cut by 5 bases and J by 6 bases, with 5 bases left in between.

CDR3 nucleotide sequence: TGTGCCAGCAGTTACTCTAGCTGGGACGAGCAGTACTTC. It encodes CASSYSSWDEQYF. This chain joins TRBV6-6 and TRBJ2-7; D is ambiguous. The length of the CDR3 is 13 residues. Trimming took off 0 bases at V and 5 bases at J, with 8 bases between the two ends. Germline V gene data show CDR1 as MNHNY and CDR2 as SVGAGI (reference sequence).

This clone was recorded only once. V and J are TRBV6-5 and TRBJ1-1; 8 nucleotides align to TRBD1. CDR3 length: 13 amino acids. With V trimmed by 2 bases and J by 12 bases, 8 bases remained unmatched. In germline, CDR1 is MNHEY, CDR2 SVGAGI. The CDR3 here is CASSYEGTGPTFF. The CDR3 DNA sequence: TGTGCCAGCAGTTACGAAGGGACAGGACCAACTTTCTTT.

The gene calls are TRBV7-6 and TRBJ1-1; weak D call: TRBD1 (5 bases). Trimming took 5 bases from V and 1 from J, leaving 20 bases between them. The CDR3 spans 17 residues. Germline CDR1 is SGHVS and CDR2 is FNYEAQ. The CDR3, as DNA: TGTGCCAGCAGCCAGATCCGGGCAGGGAAGGGGAACACTGAAGCTTTCTTT. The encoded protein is CASSQIRAGKGNTEAFF.

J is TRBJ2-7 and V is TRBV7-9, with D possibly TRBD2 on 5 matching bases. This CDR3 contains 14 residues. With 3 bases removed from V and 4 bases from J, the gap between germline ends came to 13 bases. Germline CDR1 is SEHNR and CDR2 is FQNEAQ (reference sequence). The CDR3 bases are TGTGCCAGCAGCTTCGGGCAGGCGGGTTACGAGCAGTACTTC. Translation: CASSFGQAGYEQYF.

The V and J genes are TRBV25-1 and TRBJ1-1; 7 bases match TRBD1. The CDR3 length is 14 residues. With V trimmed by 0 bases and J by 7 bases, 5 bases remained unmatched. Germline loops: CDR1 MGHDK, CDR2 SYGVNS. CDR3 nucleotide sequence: TGTGCCAGCAGTGAATATGGGGCAGGGGGTGAAGCTTTCTTT. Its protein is CASSEYGAGGEAFF.

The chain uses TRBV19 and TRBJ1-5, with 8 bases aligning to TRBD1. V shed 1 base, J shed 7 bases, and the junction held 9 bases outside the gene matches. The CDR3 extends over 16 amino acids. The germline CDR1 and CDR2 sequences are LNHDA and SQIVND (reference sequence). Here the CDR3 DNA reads TGTGCCAGTAGTATAGGAGGGACAGGTCCGTGGCAGCCCCAGCATTTT. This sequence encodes CASSIGGTGPWQPQHF.

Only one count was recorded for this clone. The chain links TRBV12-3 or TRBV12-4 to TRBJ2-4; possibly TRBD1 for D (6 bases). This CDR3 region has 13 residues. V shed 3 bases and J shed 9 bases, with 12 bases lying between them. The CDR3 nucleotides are TGTGCCAGCAGTTTGGACAGCCCCAGCATTCAGTACTTC. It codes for CASSLDSPSIQYF.

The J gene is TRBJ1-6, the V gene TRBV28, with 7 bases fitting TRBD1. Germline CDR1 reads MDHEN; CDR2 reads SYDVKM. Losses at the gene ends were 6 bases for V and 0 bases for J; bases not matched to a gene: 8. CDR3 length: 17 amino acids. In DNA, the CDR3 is TGTGCCAGCAGCGACAGACAGGGAAGCTCCTATAATTCACCCCTCCACTTT. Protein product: CASSDRQGSSYNSPLHF.

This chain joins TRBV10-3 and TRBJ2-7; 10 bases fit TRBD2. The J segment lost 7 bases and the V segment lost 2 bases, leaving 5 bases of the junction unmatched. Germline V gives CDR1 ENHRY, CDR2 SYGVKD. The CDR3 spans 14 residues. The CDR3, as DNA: TGTGCCATCAGTGAGCTAGCGGGAGTTCAGGAGCAGTACTTC. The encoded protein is CAISELAGVQEQYF.

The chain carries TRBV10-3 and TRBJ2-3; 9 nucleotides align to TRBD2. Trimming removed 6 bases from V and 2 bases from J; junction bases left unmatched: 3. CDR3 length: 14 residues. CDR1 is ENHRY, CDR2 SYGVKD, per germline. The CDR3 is CAISRLADTDTQYF. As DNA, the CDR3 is TGTGCCATCAGCCGACTAGCGGACACAGATACGCAGTATTTT.

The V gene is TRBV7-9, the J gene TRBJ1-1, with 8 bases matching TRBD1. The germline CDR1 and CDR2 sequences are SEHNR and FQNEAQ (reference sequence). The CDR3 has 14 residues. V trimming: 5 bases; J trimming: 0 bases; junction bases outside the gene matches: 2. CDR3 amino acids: CASSAGQVNTEAFF. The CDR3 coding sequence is TGTGCCAGCAGCGCGGGACAGGTGAACACTGAAGCTTTCTTT.

In DNA, the CDR3 is TGTGCCAGCAGTGAAGCCCCAAATCAGCCCCAGCATTTT. Protein sequence: CASSEAPNQPQHF. The genes are TRBV6-1 and TRBJ1-5, with D hard to call. Trimming left V 0 bases short and J 4 bases short, with 4 bases between. Germline loops: CDR1 MNHNS, CDR2 SASEGT. The CDR3 contains 13 residues.

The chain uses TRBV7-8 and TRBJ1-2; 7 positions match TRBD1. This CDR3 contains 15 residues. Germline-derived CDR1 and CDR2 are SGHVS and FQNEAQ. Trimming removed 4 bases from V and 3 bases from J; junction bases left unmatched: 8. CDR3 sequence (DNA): TGTGCCAGCAGCTCGTACCGGGACAGTTACTATGGCTACACCTTC. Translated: CASSSYRDSYYGYTF.

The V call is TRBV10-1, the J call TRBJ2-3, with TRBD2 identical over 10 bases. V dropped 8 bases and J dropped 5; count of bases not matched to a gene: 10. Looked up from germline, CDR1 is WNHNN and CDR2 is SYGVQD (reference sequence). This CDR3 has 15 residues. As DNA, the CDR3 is TGCGCCAGCTCCAGGGGACTAGCGTACATAGATACGCAGTATTTT. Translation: CASSRGLAYIDTQYF.

The CDR3 here is CASSLASGIETQYF. CDR3 in DNA: TGCGCCAGCAGTTTGGCTAGCGGGATTGAGACCCAGTACTTC. This rearrangement joins TRBV10-2 to TRBJ2-5; 9 positions match TRBD2. In germline, CDR1 is WSHSY, CDR2 SAAADI. The V gene end was trimmed by 5 bases and the J gene end by 5 bases; junction bases not matched to a gene: 6. The CDR3 sequence is 14 residues long.

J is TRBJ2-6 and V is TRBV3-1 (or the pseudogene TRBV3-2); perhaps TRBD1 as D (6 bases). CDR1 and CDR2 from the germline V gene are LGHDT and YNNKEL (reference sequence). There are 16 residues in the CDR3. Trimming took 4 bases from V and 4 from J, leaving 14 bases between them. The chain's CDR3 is CASSLLRGIGANVLTF. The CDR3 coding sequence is TGTGCCAGCAGCCTACTAAGGGGGATAGGGGCCAACGTCCTGACTTTC.

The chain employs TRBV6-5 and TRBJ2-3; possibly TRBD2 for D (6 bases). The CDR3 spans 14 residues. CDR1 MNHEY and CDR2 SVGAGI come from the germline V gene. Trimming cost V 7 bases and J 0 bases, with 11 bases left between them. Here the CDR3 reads CASNAGGSTDTQYF. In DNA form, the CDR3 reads TGTGCCAGCAATGCCGGGGGAAGCACAGATACGCAGTATTTT.

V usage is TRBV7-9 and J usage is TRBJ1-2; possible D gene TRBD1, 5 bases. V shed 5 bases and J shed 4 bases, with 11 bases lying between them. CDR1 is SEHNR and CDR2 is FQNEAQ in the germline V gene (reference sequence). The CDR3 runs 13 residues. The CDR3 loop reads CASSIQGAYGYTF. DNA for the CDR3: TGTGCCAGCAGCATTCAGGGTGCCTATGGCTACACCTTC.

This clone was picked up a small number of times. The CDR3 DNA follows: TGCGCCAGCAGGATGGACAGGAATTCCTACGAGCAGTACTTC. It specifies CASRMDRNSYEQYF. The chain employs TRBV4-3 and TRBJ2-7; 7 bases map to TRBD1. Germline assignment: CDR1 LGHNA and CDR2 YSLEER. Unmatched junction bases numbered 6, after V lost 6 bases and J lost 1 base. This CDR3 has 14 residues.

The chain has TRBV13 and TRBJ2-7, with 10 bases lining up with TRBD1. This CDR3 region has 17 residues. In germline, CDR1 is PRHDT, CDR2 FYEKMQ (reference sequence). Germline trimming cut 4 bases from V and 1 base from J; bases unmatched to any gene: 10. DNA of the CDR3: TGTGCCAGCAGCTGGGGACAGGGGCCCGTAGGGTCCTACGAGCAGTACTTC. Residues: CASSWGQGPVGSYEQYF.